This TCR beta chain was retrieved from a study of spatial heterogeneity in lung cancer. As for the study in general: Each time, sequencing found more beta-chain sequences than alpha-chain sequences.

Time point defined: sample taken at primary tumor resection. The study sequenced unsorted whole RNA from tumor, nontumor lung or frozen PBMC. The CDR3 consists of 13 residues. The V end was cut by 3 bases, the J end by 5 bases, with 10 bases between. In the library, each TCR cDNA molecule bore its own unique molecular identifier. TCRdb passed the 5' RACE reads through MiXCR, listing each CDR3 protein once. The sample includes 80,000 to 95,000 distinct CDR3 sequences, approximately 8.5% of them seen just once. The source was PBMCs, collected at surgery. The TCR originated in a male donor with early-stage non-small cell lung cancer. The V call is TRBV12-3 or TRBV12-4, the J call TRBJ1-1; no definite D call. In DNA form, the CDR3 reads TGTGCCAGCAGTTTTTCCAGAGAAACTGAAGCTTTCTTT. Its translation: CASSFSRETEAFF.